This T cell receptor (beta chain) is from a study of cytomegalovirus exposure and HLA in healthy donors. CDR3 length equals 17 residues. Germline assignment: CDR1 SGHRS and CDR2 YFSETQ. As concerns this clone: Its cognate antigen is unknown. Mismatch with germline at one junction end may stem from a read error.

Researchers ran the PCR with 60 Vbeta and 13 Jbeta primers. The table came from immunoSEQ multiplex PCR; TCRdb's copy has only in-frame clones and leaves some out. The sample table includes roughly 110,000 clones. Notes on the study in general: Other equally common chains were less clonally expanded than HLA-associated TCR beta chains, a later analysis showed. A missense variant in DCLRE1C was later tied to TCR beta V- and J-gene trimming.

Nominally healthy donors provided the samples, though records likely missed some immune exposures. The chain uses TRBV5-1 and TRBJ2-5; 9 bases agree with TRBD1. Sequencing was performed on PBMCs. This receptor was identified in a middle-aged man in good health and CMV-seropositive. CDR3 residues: CASSLPVQGALKEAQYF. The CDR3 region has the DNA TGCGCCAGCAGCTTGCCGGTACAGGGGGCGCTCAAAGAGGCCCAGTACTTC.